The clone carrying this T cell receptor beta chain was observed many times. Its antigen is still unknown. Each TCR beta cDNA library carried unique molecular identifiers. Input amounts of 1 to 10 million T cells were used. These gave around 500,000 cDNA molecules, so each molecule approximated one T cell. MiXCR, applied by TCRdb to the PCR reads, yields one record per CDR3 protein. Of about 760,000 distinct CDR3 sequences listed, roughly 29% are singletons. The CDR3 sequence is 15 residues long. Per germline, CDR1 DFQATT and CDR2 SNEGSKA (reference sequence). V was pared by 3 bases and J by 1 base, with 10 bases between. These data originate in a study of post-analysis software for immune sequencing data. At the level of the study: Disease courses included relapsing-remitting, secondary progressive and progressive-relapsing multiple sclerosis. The study, taken as a whole, reports: Normalized Chao1 diversity was significantly reduced in patients versus controls. Batch-mates among the samples co-clustered strongly by F measure. Controls showed lower frequencies than patients for roughly five TRBV segments, and TRBV5-6, TRBV5-1 and TRBV20-1 were among these.

The sample taken for sequencing was blood. The chain uses TRBV20-1 and TRBJ2-6, with D uncertain. The sequence came from a girl aged 5 to 17 with multiple sclerosis. The CDR3 DNA reads as TGCAGTGCTAGCGGTTCCGGTTCTGGGGCCAACGTCCTGACTTTC. The encoded protein is CSASGSGSGANVLTF.